Given below is one T cell receptor beta chain in context. This record belongs to a study of regulatory T cells in long-lasting Graves disease. Trimming stripped 4 bases from V and 2 bases from J, with 11 bases between. Per the germline V gene, CDR1 is SGHDN and CDR2 is FVKESK. The CDR3 runs 14 residues. Library construction for TCR beta used iRepertoire HTBI primers and Arm-PCR of CDR3 regions. MiXCR was run by TCRdb on the multiplex PCR reads, yielding one entry per CDR3 protein. The repertoire holds some 420,000 distinct CDR3 sequences, with about 20% as singletons. Time point specified: persistent/refractory GD, antithyroid drugs over 5 years with positive TRAb. The TCR library used RNA extracted from PBMCs.

V gene TRBV14 combines with J gene TRBJ1-2; no clear D. The starting material was peripheral blood mononuclear cells (PBMCs), obtained when the disease was refractory, from a patient treated with antithyroid drugs. This sequence originates from a female donor with Graves disease. The CDR3: CASSRTVLNYGYTF. As DNA, the CDR3 is TGTGCCAGCAGCCGAACAGTGTTGAACTATGGCTACACCTTC.